The entry below gives a single T cell receptor (beta chain) sequence along with its context. Its antigen is undetermined. Original methodology: For the immunoSEQ data, sequences were junction-only without quality scores, so filtering differed. The table came from immunoSEQ multiplex PCR; TCRdb's copy has only in-frame clones and leaves some out. V and J calls and clone size are given by that table; D and trimming were obtained from the DNA. The sample yields more than 2 million clones, over 85% seen once. This specimen belongs to a study of shared clonotypes between healthy human individuals. Study-level findings and limits: At large depth, rarefaction still showed sorted-subset sequencing to be incomplete.

This CDR3 is built from 15 residues. Trimming removed 5 bases from V and 4 bases from J, with 18 bases in between. Per germline, CDR1 SEHNR and CDR2 FQNEAQ (reference sequence). Positive CCR7 selection of CD45RO-negative cells yielded the naive CD8 cells, and terminally differentiated effector memory CD45RA+ cells were excluded. The receptor was isolated from a man younger than 30 in good health. Some clones in this sample may be carry-over from other donors' samples. This chain connects TRBV7-9 to TRBJ2-7; D remains unclear. Sequenced material: naive CD8+ T cells from PBMCs. This CDR3 reads CASSIITGHGYEQYF. The CDR3 DNA reads TGTGCCAGCAGCATCATTACCGGGCATGGATACGAGCAGTACTTC.